The 32 T cell receptor beta chains below come from one sample, sequenced in a study of CD8+ T cells in alopecia areata. Treatment in this sample: oral pan-JAK inhibitor, 5-10 mg twice daily. In each case, RNA was isolated and then reverse transcribed into cDNA as the sequencing template. Some clones are missing from TCRdb's copy, which holds only in-frame ones; the method was immunoSEQ multiplex PCR. The sample records around 200,000 clones, 58% being singletons. Sample: CD8+ T cells sorted from blood, taken at week 24, from a patient treated with tofacitinib. The receptor set was obtained from a human donor with alopecia areata.

The gene calls are TRBV6-6 and TRBJ2-5, with D possibly TRBD2 on 5 matching bases. CDR3 length: 11 amino acids. Germline V gene lookup returns CDR1 MNHNY and CDR2 SVGAGI (reference sequence). The V and J ends lost 6 bases and 7 bases respectively, with 9 bases between them. The CDR3 DNA sequence: TGTGCCAGCAGAGCCGGACTGACCCAGTACTTC. This encodes CASRAGLTQYF.

This clone was seen only a few times. The chain links TRBV11-2 to TRBJ1-3; D gene unclear. This CDR3 is built from 12 residues. V was clipped by 7 bases and J by 0 bases, with 4 bases between them. The germline V gene encodes CDR1 SGHAT and CDR2 FQNNGV. The DNA of the CDR3 is TGTGCCAGCAAAAGCTCTGGAAACACCATATATTTT. Amino acid sequence: CASKSSGNTIYF.

The chain combines TRBV2 with TRBJ1-1; possibly TRBD1 for D (5 bases). In germline, CDR1 is SNHLY, CDR2 FYNNEI. CDR3 size: 13 residues. V was clipped by 5 bases and J by 4 bases, with 11 bases between them. The CDR3 loop is CASSPGFGTEAFF. The CDR3 bases are TGTGCCAGCAGTCCAGGGTTTGGCACTGAAGCTTTCTTT.

The V and J genes are TRBV29-1 and TRBJ2-7; no firm D call. V dropped 8 bases and J dropped 2 bases, with 13 bases sitting between them. Looked up from germline, CDR1 is SQVTM and CDR2 is ANQGSEA. The CDR3 length is 12 residues. The CDR3 here is CSIIGPTYEQYF. CDR3 sequence (DNA): TGCAGCATTATAGGTCCTACCTACGAGCAGTACTTC.

The chain is built from TRBV19 and TRBJ2-1; perhaps TRBD2 as D (5 bases). Germline-derived CDR1 and CDR2 are LNHDA and SQIVND (reference sequence). V was cut by 3 bases and J by 2 bases, with 11 bases left in between. This CDR3 comprises 15 residues. As DNA, the CDR3 is TGTGCCAGTAGTATCGCACTAGGACCCTACAATGAGCAGTTCTTC. Its protein is CASSIALGPYNEQFF.

The chain couples TRBV9 to TRBJ2-1; 16 positions match TRBD2. Germline lookup yields CDR1 SGDLS and CDR2 YYNGEE. Trimming took 4 bases from V and 15 from J; bases not matched to a gene: 10. The CDR3 is 15 residues long. The CDR3, as DNA: TGTGCCAGCAGCCCATCCGGGACTAGCGGGGGGGCCGGGTTCTTC. Protein: CASSPSGTSGGAGFF.

J is TRBJ1-1 and V is TRBV30; a possible D gene is TRBD1 (5 bases). This CDR3 is built from 16 residues. Deletions cut 0 bases from V and 1 base from J, with 15 bases between. Germline V gene sequence: CDR1 GTSNPN, CDR2 SVGIG (reference sequence). The CDR3 nucleotides are TGTGCCTGGAGTGTATGGCCCGGGGGGACGAACACTGAAGCTTTCTTT. It yields the protein CAWSVWPGGTNTEAFF.

This clone was counted between two and nine times. V is TRBV30 and J is TRBJ2-7; a possible D gene is TRBD1 (6 bases). The CDR3 spans 13 residues. CDR1 is GTSNPN, CDR2 SVGIG, per germline (reference sequence). V shed 5 bases and J shed 5 bases, with 16 bases lying between them. In DNA form, the CDR3 reads TGTGCCTGGGGCCCGGGACAAGTCAACGAGCAGTACTTC. Amino acids: CAWGPGQVNEQYF.

The gene calls are TRBV5-1 and TRBJ2-1, with D tentatively TRBD1 or TRBD2 (5 bases each). Germline V lookup: CDR1 SGHRS, CDR2 YFSETQ. CDR3 length: 12 residues. The V gene lost 0 bases and the J gene lost 8 bases, with 6 bases spanning the gap. CDR3 sequence (DNA): TGCGCCAGCAGCTTGGGAGGGGATGAGCAGTTCTTC. Its protein is CASSLGGDEQFF.

Of note for this clone: Other DNA sequences in the same sample also yield this CDR3. V gene TRBV11-2 combines with J gene TRBJ2-2; D uncertain. In germline, CDR1 is SGHAT, CDR2 FQNNGV. V lost 3 bases to trimming and J lost 6 bases, with 2 bases between them. CDR3 length: 11 residues. The CDR3 is CASSLSGELFF. The CDR3 DNA reads as TGTGCCAGCAGCTTGTCCGGGGAGCTGTTTTTT.

This clone came up once. The chain recombines TRBV29-1 with TRBJ1-1; weak D call: TRBD1 (6 bases). Germline lookup yields CDR1 SQVTM and CDR2 ANQGSEA. V gave up 0 bases and J gave up 3 bases, with 11 bases separating them. CDR3 length equals 14 residues. CDR3 residues: CSVEDVGADTEAFF. The CDR3 bases are TGCAGCGTTGAAGATGTGGGGGCAGACACTGAAGCTTTCTTT.

The V and J genes are TRBV7-2 and TRBJ1-2, with D perhaps TRBD1 (5 bases). V shed 1 base and J shed 4 bases, with 13 bases lying between them. The CDR3 runs to 15 residues. Per germline, CDR1 SGHTA and CDR2 FQGNSA. Here the CDR3 DNA reads TGTGCCAGCAGCTTAGATCAGGGCTGGGGCTATGGCTACACCTTC. It translates to CASSLDQGWGYGYTF.

This clone was found once. The chain combines TRBV25-1 with TRBJ1-1, with 9 nucleotides matching TRBD1. With V trimmed by 2 bases and J by 3 bases, 7 bases remained unmatched. This CDR3 has 16 residues. The germline gives CDR1 MGHDK, CDR2 SYGVNS. CDR3 region: CASSERYRGQDTEAFF. CDR3 bases: TGTGCCAGCAGTGAACGCTACAGGGGGCAGGACACTGAAGCTTTCTTT. Together with reference TRBV25-1 and TRBJ1-1, the CDR3 gives the full variable domain: EADIYQTPRYLVIGTGKKITLECSQTMGHDKMYWYQQDPGMELHLIHYSYGVNSTEKGDLSSESTVSRIRTEHFPLTLESARPSHTSQYLCASSERYRGQDTEAFFGQGTRLTVV.

This clone qualifies as medium-sized. The chain links TRBV2 to TRBJ2-3, with TRBD1 matching over 9 bases. The CDR3 contains 14 residues. Germline CDR1 SNHLY, CDR2 FYNNEI. V gave up 6 bases and J gave up 6 bases; unmatched junction bases: 7. The CDR3 DNA reads as TGTGCCAGCAGACCACAGGGGGCTCGGGATACGCAGTATTTT. Amino acids: CASRPQGARDTQYF.

This clone was seen more than once but under ten times. This chain links TRBV29-1 with TRBJ2-2; 8 bases match TRBD1. The CDR3 is 15 amino acids. The junction had 13 bases not matched to a gene; V was cut back by 7 bases and J by 6 bases. Per the germline V gene, CDR1 is SQVTM and CDR2 is ANQGSEA. DNA for the CDR3: TGCAGCGCCTGCCTGACAGGGGTTGTTCCCGGGGAGCTGTTTTTT. Its protein product is CSACLTGVVPGELFF.

The J gene is TRBJ2-6, the V gene TRBV6-1; 7 nucleotides agree with TRBD2. The germline V gene has CDR1 MNHNS and CDR2 SASEGT. V shed 6 bases, J shed 2 bases, and the junction held 1 base outside the gene matches. This CDR3 contains 14 residues. The CDR3 DNA reads TGTGCCAGCAGGGGAGGGGCTGGGGCCAACGTCCTGACTTTC. This codes for CASRGGAGANVLTF.

The genes are TRBV6-5 and TRBJ1-1; D uncertain. Trimming left V 0 bases short and J 0 bases short, with 5 bases between. CDR3 length: 14 amino acids. Germline-derived CDR1 and CDR2 are MNHEY and SVGAGI. CDR3 nucleotides: TGTGCCAGCAGTTACTCGTGGGTGAACACTGAAGCTTTCTTT. This gives the protein CASSYSWVNTEAFF.

This clone was recorded a few times. CDR3 in amino acids: CATEGTGGIRGYTF. DNA for the CDR3: TGTGCCACGGAGGGGACAGGGGGTATTCGTGGCTACACCTTC. The gene calls are TRBV7-8 and TRBJ1-2; TRBD1 matches 11 bases. Germline-derived CDR1 and CDR2 are SGHVS and FQNEAQ. The CDR3 sequence is 14 residues long. Germline trimming cut 10 bases from V and 7 bases from J; bases unmatched to any gene: 11.

The chain has TRBV30 and TRBJ2-3; D possibly corresponds to TRBD2 (5 bases). The germline CDR1 and CDR2 sequences are GTSNPN and SVGIG (reference sequence). Between the trimmed V and J ends, which lost 3 bases and 6 bases, there was a span of 10 bases. The CDR3 consists of 12 residues. The CDR3 loop reads CAWSEGWDTQYF. For the CDR3, the DNA is TGTGCCTGGAGCGAGGGCTGGGATACGCAGTATTTT.

Note on this clone: At the DNA level, this CDR3 is encoded by other sequences in the same sample as well. This chain connects TRBV5-1 to TRBJ1-2, with D unresolved. The V end lost 7 bases, the J end lost 1 base, and 14 bases lay between the germline ends. Germline CDR1 is SGHRS and CDR2 is YFSETQ. The CDR3 runs 14 residues. The CDR3 nucleotides read TGCGCCAGCGGAGAACAACGGTATAACTATGGCTACACCTTC. This encodes CASGEQRYNYGYTF.

The chain uses TRBV10-3 and TRBJ2-7, with a possible D match to TRBD2 (5 bases). Trimming cost V 3 bases and J 0 bases, with 27 bases left between them. The CDR3 extends over 20 amino acids. CDR1 ENHRY and CDR2 SYGVKD come from the germline V gene. This CDR3 reads CAISDGPEVESGDSSYEQYF. The DNA of the CDR3 is TGTGCCATCAGTGACGGGCCAGAGGTTGAGAGCGGCGATAGCTCCTACGAGCAGTACTTC.

The rearrangement uses TRBV29-1 and TRBJ1-1; the D gene is possibly TRBD1 (6 bases). Germline V gene sequence: CDR1 SQVTM, CDR2 ANQGSEA. Deletions cut 5 bases from V and 4 bases from J, with 14 bases between. This CDR3 is built from 13 residues. The CDR3 DNA follows: TGCAGCGTTCAAGGGGGGTCGGGCACTGAAGCTTTCTTT. This translates into CSVQGGSGTEAFF.

The genes are TRBV5-6 and TRBJ2-3, with 10 bases that match TRBD2. This CDR3 is built from 15 residues. Trimming cost V 4 bases and J 2 bases; bases outside gene matches: 4. Germline-derived CDR1 and CDR2 are SGHDT and YYEEEE. The CDR3 DNA reads TGTGCCAGCAGCCTGAGCGGGGGGGTCACAGATACGCAGTATTTT. It codes for CASSLSGGVTDTQYF.

The chain couples TRBV4-1 to TRBJ2-5, with D tentatively TRBD1 or TRBD2 (5 bases each). Trimming stripped 0 bases from V and 5 bases from J, with 13 bases between. The CDR3 totals 15 residues. CDR1 and CDR2 from the germline V gene are MGHRA and YSYEKL. The CDR3 DNA reads TGCGCCAGCAGCCAAGATCTCGGGGCCGGGGAGACCCAGTACTTC. Encoded protein: CASSQDLGAGETQYF.

This CDR3 reads CASSLQVPPSTDTQYF. The CDR3 region has the DNA TGTGCCAGCAGTTTACAAGTCCCCCCTAGCACAGATACGCAGTATTTT. The gene calls are TRBV27 and TRBJ2-3; no firm D call. Trimming pared 2 bases from V and 0 bases from J, leaving 12 bases between. Germline V CDR1 and CDR2: MNHEY, SMNVEV (reference sequence). The CDR3 is made up of 16 amino acids.

This chain uses TRBV5-5 with TRBJ2-2; TRBD1 or TRBD2 may be the D gene (6 bases each). Germline V CDR1 and CDR2: SGHKS, YYEKEE (reference sequence). The CDR3 extends over 17 amino acids. Trimming pared 2 bases from V and 5 bases from J, leaving 19 bases between. This chain's CDR3 is CASSFIIGGRWTGELFF. The CDR3 DNA reads TGTGCCAGCAGCTTTATAATAGGGGGGCGTTGGACCGGGGAGCTGTTTTTT. Complete variable domain (other parts from reference TRBV5-5 and TRBJ2-2): DAGVTQSPTHLIKTRGQQVTLRCSPISGHKSVSWYQQVLGQGPQFIFQYYEKEERGRGNFPDRFSARQFPNYSSELNVNALLLGDSALYLCASSFIIGGRWTGELFFGEGSRLTVL.

This chain uses TRBV5-4 with TRBJ1-1; 10 bases are a match to TRBD1. Germline trimming cut 2 bases from V and 5 bases from J; bases unmatched to any gene: 9. The CDR3 is made up of 16 amino acids. CDR1 is SGHNT and CDR2 is YYREEE in the germline V gene (reference sequence). CDR3 amino acids: CASSFAGTGAATEAFF. The DNA for the CDR3 is TGTGCCAGCAGCTTTGCCGGGACAGGGGCAGCGACTGAAGCTTTCTTT. Together with reference TRBV5-4 and TRBJ1-1, the CDR3 gives the full variable domain: ETGVTQSPTHLIKTRGQQVTLRCSSQSGHNTVSWYQQALGQGPQFIFQYYREEENGRGNFPPRFSGLQFPNYSSELNVNALELDDSALYLCASSFAGTGAATEAFFGQGTRLTVV.

CDR3 in DNA: TGCGCCAGCAGCTTCACGGGCTCCTACGAGCAGTACTTC. Protein: CASSFTGSYEQYF. The chain couples TRBV5-1 to TRBJ2-7; D not resolved. Looked up from germline, CDR1 is SGHRS and CDR2 is YFSETQ. V dropped 2 bases and J dropped 0 bases, with 6 bases sitting between them. CDR3 length: 13 residues.

In its sample, this clone was seen a few times. The chain combines TRBV30 with TRBJ2-3; D gene uncertain. Germline assignment: CDR1 GTSNPN and CDR2 SVGIG (reference sequence). Trimming took off 2 bases at V and 1 base at J, with 10 bases between the two ends. The CDR3 runs 14 residues. This chain's CDR3 is CAWSPGLGTDTQYF. For the CDR3, the DNA is TGTGCCTGGAGTCCGGGCCTGGGCACAGATACGCAGTATTTT. Drawing the rest from reference TRBV30 and TRBJ2-3, the complete variable domain is SQTIHQWPATLVQPVGSPLSLECTVEGTSNPNLYWYRQAAGRGLQLLFYSVGIGQISSEVPQNLSASRPQDRQFILSSKKLLLSDSGFYLCAWSPGLGTDTQYFGPGTRLTVL.

J is TRBJ2-7 and V is TRBV13, with D tentatively TRBD2 (6 bases). The CDR3 has 14 amino acids. V was cut by 2 bases and J by 3 bases, with 11 bases left in between. CDR1 is PRHDT and CDR2 is FYEKMQ in the germline V gene (reference sequence). The CDR3 spells CASSLRRVGYEQYF. The DNA for the CDR3 is TGTGCCAGCAGCTTAAGGAGGGTAGGCTACGAGCAGTACTTC. Full variable domain (outside the CDR3, taken from reference TRBV13 and TRBJ2-7): AAGVIQSPRHLIKEKRETATLKCYPIPRHDTVYWYQQGPGQDPQFLISFYEKMQSDKGSIPDRFSAQQFSDYHSELNMSSLELGDSALYFCASSLRRVGYEQYFGPGTRLTVT.

The sample holds one count of this clone. The chain couples TRBV5-6 to TRBJ2-5, with a weak D call TRBD1 (6 bases). Trimming pared 3 bases from V and 2 bases from J, leaving 8 bases between. Germline CDR1 and CDR2: SGHDT and YYEEEE. The length of the CDR3 is 13 residues. CDR3 protein: CASSSGTQETQYF. The CDR3 region has the DNA TGTGCCAGCAGCTCCGGGACACAAGAGACCCAGTACTTC.

J is TRBJ2-1 and V is TRBV14; 12 nucleotides align to TRBD2. CDR1 is SGHDN, CDR2 FVKESK, per germline. J gave up 4 bases and V 1 base, and 5 bases lay outside the gene matches. The CDR3 runs to 17 residues. The CDR3 DNA sequence: TGTGCCAGCAGCCAAGCTCTAGCGGGGGGGCCGTACAATGAGCAGTTCTTC. Translated, it gives CASSQALAGGPYNEQFF. Drawing the rest from reference TRBV14 and TRBJ2-1, the complete variable domain is EAGVTQFPSHSVIEKGQTVTLRCDPISGHDNLYWYRRVMGKEIKFLLHFVKESKQDESGMPNNRFLAERTGGTYSTLKVQPAELEDSGVYFCASSQALAGGPYNEQFFGPGTRLTVL.